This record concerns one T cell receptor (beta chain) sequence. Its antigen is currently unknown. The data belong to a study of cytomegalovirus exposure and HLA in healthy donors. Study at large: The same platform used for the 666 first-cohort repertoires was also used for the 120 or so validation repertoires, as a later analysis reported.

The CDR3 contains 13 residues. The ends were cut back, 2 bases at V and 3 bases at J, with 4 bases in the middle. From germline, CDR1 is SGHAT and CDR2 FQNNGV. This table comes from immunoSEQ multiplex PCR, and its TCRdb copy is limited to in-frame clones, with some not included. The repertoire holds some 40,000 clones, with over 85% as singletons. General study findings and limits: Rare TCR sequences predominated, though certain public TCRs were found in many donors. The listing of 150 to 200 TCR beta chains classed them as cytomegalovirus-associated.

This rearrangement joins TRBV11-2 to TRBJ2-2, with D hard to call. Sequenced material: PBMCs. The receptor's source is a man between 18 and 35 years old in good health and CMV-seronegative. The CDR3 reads CASSLSDTGELFF. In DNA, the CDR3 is TGTGCCAGCAGCTTATCGGACACCGGGGAGCTGTTTTTT. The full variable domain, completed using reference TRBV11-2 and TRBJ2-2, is EAGVAQSPRYKIIEKRQSVAFWCNPISGHATLYWYQQILGQGPKLLIQFQNNGVVDDSQLPKDRFSAERLKGVDSTLKIQPAKLEDSAVYLCASSLSDTGELFFGEGSRLTVL.